The 8 T cell receptor beta chains given below trace back to one sample, sequenced in a study of blood T cell repertoires in COVID-19. Generated by immunoSEQ multiplex PCR, the TCRdb table keeps only in-frame clones and is missing some. This table has approximately 190,000 clones, 84% appearing once. The sequenced sample consisted of peripheral blood. Receptor source: a woman in her 70s with active or convalescent COVID-19.

The chain is built from TRBV30 and TRBJ2-1, with 9 bases aligning to TRBD2. This CDR3 comprises 16 residues. Germline CDR1 reads GTSNPN; CDR2 reads SVGIG (reference sequence). The J segment lost 9 bases and the V segment lost 0 bases, leaving 12 bases of the junction unmatched. The CDR3 loop reads CAWSVYAGGPSGEQFF. The CDR3 nucleotides read TGTGCCTGGAGTGTATACGCGGGAGGGCCTTCAGGTGAGCAGTTCTTC.

Comments on this clone: A read error may account for a junction end that differs from germline. The rearrangement uses TRBV3-1 (or the pseudogene TRBV3-2) and TRBJ1-5; D gene uncertain. Germline CDR1 is LGHDT and CDR2 is YNNKEL (reference sequence). The CDR3 is 14 residues long. In DNA, the CDR3 is TGTGCCAGCAGCCAAGATCGGCGACGACACCTCCTCACTTTT. Protein: CASSQDRRRHLLTF.

This rearrangement joins TRBV18 to TRBJ1-1, with 8 bases matching TRBD1. Losses at the gene ends were 3 bases for V and 0 bases for J; bases not matched to a gene: 3. The CDR3 consists of 15 residues. Germline V gene lookup returns CDR1 KGHSH and CDR2 LQKENI. The CDR3 is CASSPMGQVNTEAFF. CDR3 nucleotides: TGTGCCAGCTCACCGATGGGACAGGTGAACACTGAAGCTTTCTTT.

V and J are TRBV2 and TRBJ2-1; 9 bases fit TRBD2. Germline V gene sequence: CDR1 SNHLY, CDR2 FYNNEI. There are 14 residues in the CDR3. The trim removed 5 bases at V and 7 bases at J, leaving 6 bases unmatched. Written as DNA, the CDR3 is TGTGCCAGCAGTTCGAGCGGGAGGATAAATGAGCAGTTCTTC. Amino acids: CASSSSGRINEQFF.

CDR3 region: CASSLTSGTYEQYF. The CDR3, as DNA: TGTGCCAGCAGCTTGACTAGCGGGACCTACGAGCAGTACTTC. This chain connects TRBV9 to TRBJ2-7, with 11 bases matching TRBD2. The V segment lost 4 bases and the J segment 2 bases; nucleotides outside the gene matches: 2. The CDR3 runs 14 residues. Germline V gene data show CDR1 as SGDLS and CDR2 as YYNGEE.

The genes are TRBV7-6 and TRBJ1-4; TRBD1 might be the D (5 bases). The CDR3 has 16 residues. V was trimmed by 5 bases and J by 2 bases, leaving 15 bases between them. From germline, CDR1 is SGHVS and CDR2 FNYEAQ. The CDR3 nucleotides read TGTGCCAGCAGCACCGGGACGGGACTGACTAATGAAAAACTGTTTTTT. Amino acid sequence: CASSTGTGLTNEKLFF.

Only a few counts were recorded for this clone. This chain joins TRBV18 and TRBJ1-5; D unclear. The CDR3 sequence is 14 residues long. CDR1 is KGHSH, CDR2 LQKENI, per germline. V lost 1 base and J lost 5, with 9 bases in between. CDR3 sequence reads: CASSPQKGDQPQHF. The CDR3 region has the DNA TGTGCCAGCTCACCACAAAAGGGAGATCAGCCCCAGCATTTT.

The V call is TRBV18, the J call TRBJ1-1; D not resolved. The length of the CDR3 is 14 residues. V was trimmed by 1 base and J by 0 bases, leaving 6 bases between them. From germline, CDR1 is KGHSH and CDR2 LQKENI. The CDR3 sequence is CASSPQNMNTEAFF. The CDR3 DNA sequence: TGTGCCAGCTCACCACAGAACATGAACACTGAAGCTTTCTTT.